This TCR beta chain was observed in a study of blood T cells in healthy people across ages. In its sample, this clonotype was seen a few times. Its antigen is as yet unknown. The CDR3 contains 15 residues. Germline V gene data show CDR1 as LGHNA and CDR2 as YSLEER. V was shortened by 5 bases and J by 3 bases, with 17 bases between the two germline ends. The use of a sample-barcoded 5' primer and a J-beta primer mix characterized a second PCR of about 7 to 12 cycles. Researchers report that a template-switch adaptor with 12 random nucleotides tagged each cDNA molecule. TCRdb re-analysed the 5' RACE reads in MiXCR, keeping a single row per CDR3 protein. The sample includes about 970,000 distinct CDR3 sequences, about 53% of them seen just once. Findings and limits, study-wide: Possibly confounding the expanded clonotype changes was the fact that donor CMV status was unknown. In long-lived donors, naive CD4+ cell counts and diversity exceeded those of aged donors.

Sequencing input: blood. The chain is built from TRBV4-3 and TRBJ2-7, with TRBD2 as a possible D gene (6 bases). The receptor was derived from a woman aged 55-70 years in good health. The CDR3 loop is CASSTPTPEGYEQYF. CDR3 DNA sequence: TGCGCCAGCAGCACCCCGACCCCGGAGGGCTACGAGCAGTACTTC.